Listed here are 14 T cell receptor beta chains from one sample, sequenced in a study of shared clonotypes between healthy human individuals. Libraries were prepared by immunoSEQ multiplex PCR; TCRdb keeps only in-frame clonotypes and omits some of them. The sample consists of over a million clones, roughly 96% of them appearing once. Specimen: naive CD4+ T cells sorted from blood. The subset: CD45RA+ positively selected. All receptors come from a man aged 25-45 years in good health.

The genes are TRBV5-8 and TRBJ2-1; D is perhaps TRBD2 (7 bases). The ends were cut back, 5 bases at V and 7 bases at J, with 19 bases in the middle. Germline V CDR1 and CDR2: SGHTS, YDEGEE. The CDR3 extends over 15 amino acids. CDR3 DNA: TGTGCCAGCAGTCGGGAGGACAGAACAGGTAATGAGCAGTTCTTC. Its translation: CASSREDRTGNEQFF.

This chain uses TRBV4-3 with TRBJ2-1; 8 bases map to TRBD2. V lost 4 bases to trimming and J lost 12 bases; unmatched junction nucleotides: 14. There are 15 residues in the CDR3. The germline CDR1 and CDR2 sequences are LGHNA and YSLEER. Here the CDR3 reads CASSPQGRSGGWQFF. In DNA, the CDR3 is TGCGCCAGCAGCCCTCAGGGTCGAAGCGGGGGATGGCAGTTCTTC.

V and J are TRBV19 and TRBJ2-1, with 10 bases that match TRBD1. Losses at the gene ends were 4 bases for V and 12 bases for J; bases not matched to a gene: 12. From germline, CDR1 is LNHDA and CDR2 SQIVND (reference sequence). The CDR3 is 15 residues long. The CDR3 sequence: CASSTWDRGHFGQFF. DNA of the CDR3: TGTGCCAGTAGTACGTGGGACAGGGGCCACTTTGGGCAGTTCTTC.

The chain recombines TRBV10-2 with TRBJ2-7, with 11 bases that match TRBD2. The junction had 8 bases not matched to a gene; V was cut back by 0 bases and J by 4 bases. Germline-derived CDR1 and CDR2 are WSHSY and SAAADI. The CDR3 has 17 amino acids. The CDR3 region has the DNA TGCGCCAGCAGTGAGTCGACTAGCGGGGTGGTAAAATACGAGCAGTACTTC. Its translation: CASSESTSGVVKYEQYF.

The J gene is TRBJ1-2, the V gene TRBV7-2; D is ambiguous. Germline CDR1 SGHTA, CDR2 FQGNSA. This CDR3 is 14 amino acids long. V lost 1 base and J lost 8, with 14 bases in between. The CDR3 spells CASSLVVGNGGYTF. The CDR3 nucleotides read TGTGCCAGCAGCTTAGTGGTTGGGAATGGAGGCTACACCTTC.

V gene TRBV27 combines with J gene TRBJ2-2; perhaps D is TRBD1 or TRBD2 (6 bases each). V shed 10 bases and J shed 4 bases, with 22 bases lying between them. This CDR3 is built from 16 residues. CDR1 and CDR2 (germline): MNHEY, SMNVEV (reference sequence). The CDR3 region has the DNA TGTGCCACCAACCCGAAGGTGAAGGGGGGCACCGGGGAGCTGTTTTTT. Amino acid sequence: CATNPKVKGGTGELFF.

The V gene is TRBV19, the J gene TRBJ2-3, with D possibly called TRBD1 or TRBD2 (6 bases each). Trimming took 5 bases from V and 1 from J, leaving 25 bases between them. Germline values: CDR1 LNHDA, CDR2 SQIVND (reference sequence). The CDR3 is made up of 19 amino acids. CDR3 sequence (DNA): TGTGCCAGTAGTCCCCATCGGGGGCTACAACGGTATGGCACAGATACGCAGTATTTT. The encoded protein is CASSPHRGLQRYGTDTQYF. The variable domain in full, with the rest retrieved from reference TRBV19 and TRBJ2-3, is DGGITQSPKYLFRKEGQNVTLSCEQNLNHDAMYWYRQDPGQGLRLIYYSQIVNDFQKGDIAEGYSVSREKKESFPLTVTSAQKNPTAFYLCASSPHRGLQRYGTDTQYFGPGTRLTVL.

On this clone: The sample carries other DNA sequences with the same CDR3. The V call is TRBV9, the J call TRBJ2-7; possible D gene TRBD1, 6 bases. V was pared by 2 bases and J by 2 bases, with 8 bases between. The germline V gene encodes CDR1 SGDLS and CDR2 YYNGEE. The CDR3 runs 13 residues. CDR3 sequence reads: CASSVGTTYEQYF. The CDR3 DNA is TGTGCCAGCAGCGTCGGGACAACCTACGAGCAGTACTTC.

The chain combines TRBV11-2 with TRBJ1-1; no firm D call. Trimming took 2 bases from V and 8 from J, leaving 9 bases between them. CDR1 and CDR2 from the germline V gene are SGHAT and FQNNGV. The CDR3 covers 12 residues. CDR3 DNA sequence: TGTGCCAGCAGCTTACCACGGACGGAAGCTTTCTTT. As protein: CASSLPRTEAFF.

The sample holds one count of this clone. V is TRBV2 and J is TRBJ2-7; 10 bases are shared with TRBD1. In germline, CDR1 is SNHLY, CDR2 FYNNEI. V shed 6 bases, J shed 2 bases, and the junction held 4 bases outside the gene matches. The CDR3 covers 14 residues. The CDR3 here is CASRLGQGPYEQYF. The CDR3 bases are TGTGCCAGCAGGTTGGGACAGGGGCCCTACGAGCAGTACTTC.

The count of this clone is one. The chain recombines TRBV7-8 with TRBJ2-7, with TRBD2 as a possible D gene (7 bases). Trimming left V 5 bases short and J 2 bases short, with 13 bases between. CDR1 and CDR2 (germline): SGHVS, FQNEAQ. The CDR3 has 14 residues. The CDR3 is CASSREGGAYEQYF. Here the CDR3 DNA reads TGTGCCAGCAGCCGCGAGGGGGGGGCCTACGAGCAGTACTTC.

The gene calls are TRBV6-5 and TRBJ2-1; a possible D gene is TRBD2 (6 bases). The CDR3 consists of 11 residues. V was pared by 0 bases and J by 12 bases, with 6 bases between. Per the germline V gene, CDR1 is MNHEY and CDR2 is SVGAGI. CDR3 in amino acids: CASSYSGRQFF. The DNA for the CDR3 is TGTGCCAGCAGTTACTCCGGGAGGCAGTTCTTC.

The chain joins TRBV2 to TRBJ2-1; TRBD2 is a possible D gene (6 bases). In germline, CDR1 is SNHLY, CDR2 FYNNEI. CDR3 length: 12 amino acids. The V end lost 0 bases, the J end lost 16 bases, and 13 bases lay between the germline ends. The CDR3 region is CASSEAPGVRFF. CDR3 in DNA: TGTGCCAGCAGTGAAGCCCCGGGAGTTCGCTTCTTC.

The genes are TRBV7-2 and TRBJ2-2; D ambiguous. Trimming removed 5 bases at V and 6 bases at J, with 16 bases between. Germline V CDR1 and CDR2: SGHTA, FQGNSA. The CDR3 has 15 amino acids. The CDR3 sequence is CASSGRTALSGELFF. The CDR3 nucleotides read TGTGCCAGCAGCGGACGGACGGCCTTGTCCGGGGAGCTGTTTTTT.